The 20 T cell receptor beta chains in this list originate from one sample, sequenced in a study of blood T cells in healthy people across ages. Primed by a sample-barcoded 5' primer and a J-beta primer mix, a second PCR proceeded for 7 to 11 cycles. Each CDR3 protein is one row after TCRdb ran MiXCR on the 5' RACE reads. The sample records around 1,900,000 distinct CDR3 sequences, 35% to 50% being singletons. The sample was blood. The source of these receptors is a human donor in good health.

V is TRBV5-5 and J is TRBJ1-1; 7 bases map to TRBD1. Germline V gene data show CDR1 as SGHKS and CDR2 as YYEKEE (reference sequence). This CDR3 spans 17 amino acids. Trimming took 5 bases from V and 5 from J; bases not matched to a gene: 18. CDR3 coding DNA: TGTGCCAGCAGTTTCGGGACAGCTCGCCCATGGGGGACTGAAGCTTTCTTT. Translated, it gives CASSFGTARPWGTEAFF.

This clonotype was detected only once. The J gene is TRBJ2-5, the V gene TRBV9, with TRBD2 as a possible D gene (5 bases). The germline V gene has CDR1 SGDLS and CDR2 YYNGEE. This CDR3 contains 17 residues. V was clipped by 4 bases and J by 7 bases, with 26 bases between them. In nucleotides, the CDR3 is TGTGCCAGCAGCCCACAAAGCGCATCGGGAAGGGATGGGACCCAGTACTTC. Protein: CASSPQSASGRDGTQYF.

Regarding this clonotype: It is unclear where the CDR3 begins or ends on the DNA, so no DNA is shown, and the CDR3 is as TCRdb lists it. J is TRBJ1-2 and V is TRBV12-3 or TRBV12-4; the table assigns TRBD1, which was not confirmed against the DNA. The CDR3 has 13 residues if both end residues are counted. This chain's CDR3 is CASTSGQWDGYTF.

The rearrangement links TRBV29-1 to TRBJ2-2; the match to TRBD1 covers 8 bases. Trimming removed 8 bases from V and 4 bases from J; junction bases left unmatched: 6. Per germline, CDR1 SQVTM and CDR2 ANQGSEA. The CDR3 consists of 13 residues. This CDR3 reads CSYRTGPTGELFF. In DNA, the CDR3 is TGCAGCTACAGGACAGGGCCCACCGGGGAGCTGTTTTTT.

The genes are TRBV6-5 and TRBJ1-4; D unresolved. The CDR3 is made up of 15 amino acids. The V gene's germline CDR1 is MNHEY and CDR2 SVGAGI. The ends were cut back, 6 bases at V and 6 bases at J, with 17 bases in the middle. CDR3 protein: CASSPSGDQDEKLFF. In DNA form, the CDR3 reads TGTGCCAGCAGCCCCAGCGGGGATCAGGATGAAAAACTGTTTTTT.

This chain links TRBV21-1 with TRBJ2-5. The end of the DNA is better explained by TRBJ2-7, so the J call may be wrong. TRBV21-1 is a pseudogene. This CDR3 has 13 residues. The CDR3 protein is CAGSERQTHEQYF. DNA for the CDR3: TGTGCCGGCAGCGAAAGACAGACGCACGAGCAGTACTTC.

This clonotype was counted only a few times. This sequence joins TRBV7-2 and TRBJ1-1, with 7 bases matching TRBD1. Per the germline V gene, CDR1 is SGHTA and CDR2 is FQGNSA. The CDR3 extends over 15 amino acids. The J segment lost 0 bases and the V segment lost 7 bases, leaving 8 bases of the junction unmatched. In DNA form, the CDR3 reads TGTGCCAGCACCCCTCAGACAGGGATGAACACTGAAGCTTTCTTT. Its protein is CASTPQTGMNTEAFF. Combining the CDR3 with reference TRBV7-2 and TRBJ1-1 gives the whole variable domain GAGVSQSPSNKVTEKGKDVELRCDPISGHTALYWYRQSLGQGLEFLIYFQGNSAPDKSGLPSDRFSAERTGGSVSTLTIQRTQQEDSAVYLCASTPQTGMNTEAFFGQGTRLTVV.

The gene calls are TRBV4-3 and TRBJ2-7; 8 bases align to TRBD1. The CDR3 is 17 residues long. Per germline, CDR1 LGHNA and CDR2 YSLEER. The J segment lost 1 base and the V segment lost 0 bases, leaving 8 bases of the junction unmatched. DNA for the CDR3: TGCGCCAGCAGCCAAGATACATCGCGGGACAGGTCCTACGAGCAGTACTTC. Translation: CASSQDTSRDRSYEQYF.

This clonotype has just a few counts. The chain carries TRBV6-1 and TRBJ2-4, with D possibly being TRBD2 (7 bases). Germline V gene lookup returns CDR1 MNHNS and CDR2 SASEGT. This CDR3 has 12 residues. Trimming left V 9 bases short and J 10 bases short, with 16 bases between. The CDR3 sequence is CASLGGVRIQYF. In nucleotides, the CDR3 is TGTGCCAGTCTAGGGGGGGTAAGGATTCAGTACTTC.

This clonotype was seen a handful of times. This chain uses TRBV29-1 with TRBJ2-5; tentative D call: TRBD1 (5 bases). With 0 bases removed from V and 5 bases from J, the gap between germline ends came to 16 bases. Germline CDR1 and CDR2: SQVTM and ANQGSEA. This CDR3 has 15 residues. CDR3 amino acids: CSVEDWGEGAETQYF. The DNA for the CDR3 is TGCAGCGTTGAAGATTGGGGCGAAGGGGCGGAGACCCAGTACTTC.

The chain uses TRBV20-1 and TRBJ1-2; possibly TRBD1 for D (6 bases). Trimming removed 5 bases from V and 8 bases from J, with 15 bases in between. CDR1 and CDR2 (germline): DFQATT, SNEGSKA (reference sequence). The CDR3 is made up of 12 amino acids. The CDR3 protein is CSAPGAQGGYTF. CDR3 DNA: TGCAGTGCTCCGGGAGCCCAGGGGGGCTACACCTTC.

There are a few counts of this clonotype. At one end the junction does not follow the germline gene, possibly because of a read error. V usage is TRBV18 and J usage is TRBJ2-2; possible D gene TRBD2, 5 bases. Per germline, CDR1 KGHSH and CDR2 LQKENI. CDR3 length equals 18 residues. This CDR3 is CASPPMAGTAAGTGELFF. The CDR3 DNA reads as TGTGCCAGCCCACCAATGGCCGGAACTGCGGCGGGCACCGGGGAGCTGTTTTTT.

This clonotype came up a few times. The chain joins TRBV29-1 to TRBJ2-3, with D perhaps assigned TRBD1 or TRBD2 (5 bases each). Trimming cost V 7 bases and J 1 base, with 15 bases left between them. Germline V gene lookup returns CDR1 SQVTM and CDR2 ANQGSEA. CDR3 size: 14 residues. CDR3 in DNA: TGCAGCGGGATGGGGACCCTAGGCACAGATACGCAGTATTTT. Translation: CSGMGTLGTDTQYF.

Only a few counts were recorded for this clonotype. The V gene is TRBV5-1, the J gene TRBJ2-7; no reliable D call. The V end lost 0 bases, the J end lost 0 bases, and 13 bases lay between the germline ends. Germline CDR1 and CDR2: SGHRS and YFSETQ. CDR3 length equals 16 residues. Here the CDR3 reads CASSLGTNLLSYEQYF. CDR3 DNA sequence: TGCGCCAGCAGCTTGGGGACCAATCTCCTCTCCTACGAGCAGTACTTC.

This clonotype was recorded once. V usage is TRBV5-1 and J usage is TRBJ2-5, with D perhaps TRBD2 (5 bases). Germline lookup yields CDR1 SGHRS and CDR2 YFSETQ. Trimming removed 3 bases at V and 1 base at J, with 10 bases between. This CDR3 region has 14 residues. CDR3 in DNA: TGCGCCAGCAGCTGGGCGGGCAGCCAAGAGACCCAGTACTTC. Translated, it gives CASSWAGSQETQYF.

The J gene is TRBJ2-4, the V gene TRBV7-3; D may be TRBD2 (5 bases). CDR1 is SGHTA, CDR2 FQGTGA, per germline. The V gene lost 6 bases and the J gene lost 7 bases, with 16 bases spanning the gap. The CDR3 runs to 14 residues. The CDR3, as DNA: TGTGCCAGCAGTCAAACCGGAGAGGGCAACATTCAGTACTTC. It is translated as CASSQTGEGNIQYF. Full variable domain (outside the CDR3, taken from reference TRBV7-3 and TRBJ2-4): GAGVSQTPSNKVTEKGKYVELRCDPISGHTALYWYRQSLGQGPEFLIYFQGTGAADDSGLPNDRFFAVRPEGSVSTLKIQRTERGDSAVYLCASSQTGEGNIQYFGAGTRLSVL.

This clonotype has a handful of counts. The chain joins TRBV21-1 to TRBJ2-6. TRBV21-1 is a pseudogene segment. The CDR3 runs to 16 residues. The CDR3 nucleotides are TGTGCCAGCAGCCCTTGTAGGGGCTCTGGGGCCAACGTCCTGACTTTC. Its translation: CASSPCRGSGANVLTF.

The chain couples TRBV4-3 to TRBJ1-5; 7 nucleotides align to TRBD1. The CDR3 has 13 amino acids. CDR1 and CDR2 from the germline V gene are LGHNA and YSLEER. The J segment lost 9 bases and the V segment lost 0 bases, leaving 2 bases of the junction unmatched. The CDR3 is CASSQDRDRPQHF. The DNA of the CDR3 is TGCGCCAGCAGCCAAGATAGGGACAGGCCCCAGCATTTT.

Comments on this clonotype: Germline is not matched at one junction end, which may reflect a read error. This sequence joins TRBV10-3 and TRBJ1-5, with a possible D match to TRBD1 (5 bases). Germline CDR1 reads ENHRY; CDR2 reads SYGVKD. CDR3 length: 14 residues. The CDR3 spells CPISTGESNQPQHF. The CDR3 DNA follows: TGTCCCATCAGTACGGGGGAGAGCAATCAGCCCCAGCATTTT.

The V gene is TRBV7-2, the J gene TRBJ1-1; D not certain. CDR1 is SGHTA and CDR2 is FQGNSA in the germline V gene. V gave up 3 bases and J gave up 0 bases, with 11 bases separating them. The CDR3 is 15 amino acids. The CDR3 loop is CASSFSDGMNTEAFF. CDR3 bases: TGTGCCAGCAGCTTTTCGGACGGAATGAACACTGAAGCTTTCTTT.